These 21 T cell receptor beta chains originate from one sample sequenced in a study of blood T cell repertoires in COVID-19. TCRdb's copy holds only in-frame clones and misses some; the assay was immunoSEQ multiplex PCR. The table includes some 110,000 clones, about nine tenths detected once. The sequenced sample consisted of peripheral blood. These TCRs come from a human donor in a cohort sampled during active COVID-19.

CDR3 sequence (DNA): TGTGCCAGCAGTTACTCGATGTCAGACAGCTCCTACGAGCAGTACTTC. Amino acid sequence: CASSYSMSDSSYEQYF. This rearrangement joins TRBV6-5 to TRBJ2-7; perhaps TRBD1 as D (5 bases). This CDR3 contains 16 residues. The V and J ends lost 0 bases and 0 bases respectively, with 12 bases between them. Germline V gene data show CDR1 as MNHEY and CDR2 as SVGAGI.

The gene calls are TRBV7-9 and TRBJ1-2; TRBD1 might be the D (5 bases). Trimming stripped 5 bases from V and 6 bases from J, with 19 bases between. The length of the CDR3 is 15 residues. Germline CDR1 reads SEHNR; CDR2 reads FQNEAQ (reference sequence). CDR3 sequence reads: CASSQTYSGGDGYTF. The CDR3 DNA reads as TGTGCCAGCAGCCAAACCTACAGCGGAGGGGATGGCTACACCTTC.

The chain couples TRBV3-1 (or the pseudogene TRBV3-2) to TRBJ1-6; D ambiguous. V was trimmed by 4 bases and J by 3 bases, leaving 7 bases between them. The CDR3 consists of 14 residues. Per germline, CDR1 LGHDT and CDR2 YNNKEL (reference sequence). CDR3 sequence: CASSLQSYNSPLHF. The CDR3 DNA sequence: TGTGCCAGCAGCCTACAAAGCTATAATTCACCCCTCCACTTT.

The chain joins TRBV20-1 to TRBJ2-7; a weak D match, TRBD1 (5 bases). This CDR3 comprises 14 residues. Germline values: CDR1 DFQATT, CDR2 SNEGSKA (reference sequence). Trimming removed 3 bases from V and 4 bases from J, with 16 bases in between. The CDR3 DNA reads TGCAGTGCTAGTCCCCAGGACACCCTTTACGAGCAGTACTTC. Encoded protein: CSASPQDTLYEQYF.

The gene calls are TRBV28 and TRBJ2-5, with D maybe TRBD2 (6 bases). Germline V CDR1 and CDR2: MDHEN, SYDVKM. The V end lost 8 bases, the J end lost 2 bases, and 15 bases lay between the germline ends. The CDR3 loop spans 14 amino acids. The CDR3 nucleotides read TGTGCCAGCCGGGGGTCGCGAAGTCAAGAGACCCAGTACTTC. It codes for CASRGSRSQETQYF.

The chain carries TRBV7-2 and TRBJ2-1, with TRBD1 identical over 7 bases. Trimming removed 5 bases from V and 7 bases from J; junction bases left unmatched: 17. Germline-derived CDR1 and CDR2 are SGHTA and FQGNSA. This CDR3 contains 17 residues. The CDR3 region has the DNA TGTGCCAGCAGCCCCGGCCCCCGGGACAGTCTTCGTAATGAGCAGTTCTTC. Residues: CASSPGPRDSLRNEQFF. The variable domain in full, with the rest retrieved from reference TRBV7-2 and TRBJ2-1, is GAGVSQSPSNKVTEKGKDVELRCDPISGHTALYWYRQSLGQGLEFLIYFQGNSAPDKSGLPSDRFSAERTGGSVSTLTIQRTQQEDSAVYLCASSPGPRDSLRNEQFFGPGTRLTVL.

The chain joins TRBV9 to TRBJ2-7; 7 bases map to TRBD2. CDR3 length: 15 amino acids. Trimming removed 4 bases from V and 6 bases from J; junction bases left unmatched: 13. Looked up from germline, CDR1 is SGDLS and CDR2 is YYNGEE. The CDR3 is CASSPRPAGTAEQYF. Here the CDR3 DNA reads TGTGCCAGCAGCCCGAGACCAGCGGGGACCGCCGAGCAGTACTTC. Variable domain in full (rest from reference TRBV9 and TRBJ2-7): DSGVTQTPKHLITATGQRVTLRCSPRSGDLSVYWYQQSLDQGLQFLIQYYNGEERAKGNILERFSAQQFPDLHSELNLSSLELGDSALYFCASSPRPAGTAEQYFGPGTRLTVT.

The chain links TRBV19 to TRBJ2-3; D gene uncertain. There are 11 residues in the CDR3. V was shortened by 5 bases and J by 6 bases, with 6 bases between the two germline ends. Germline V gene sequence: CDR1 LNHDA, CDR2 SQIVND (reference sequence). This chain's CDR3 is CASSLSDTQYF. DNA for the CDR3: TGTGCCAGTAGTTTATCCGATACGCAGTATTTT. Supplemented by reference TRBV19 and TRBJ2-3, the full variable domain reads DGGITQSPKYLFRKEGQNVTLSCEQNLNHDAMYWYRQDPGQGLRLIYYSQIVNDFQKGDIAEGYSVSREKKESFPLTVTSAQKNPTAFYLCASSLSDTQYFGPGTRLTVL.

This chain connects TRBV19 to TRBJ2-2; 15 bases map to TRBD2. There are 18 residues in the CDR3. The V segment lost 5 bases and the J segment 3 bases; nucleotides outside the gene matches: 7. The germline CDR1 and CDR2 sequences are LNHDA and SQIVND (reference sequence). The CDR3 protein is CASSSAGLAGGDTGELFF. In DNA form, the CDR3 reads TGTGCCAGTAGTTCCGCGGGACTAGCGGGAGGAGACACCGGGGAGCTGTTTTTT.

The chain joins TRBV5-4 to TRBJ2-7; D is perhaps TRBD2 (7 bases). Germline lookup yields CDR1 SGHNT and CDR2 YYREEE (reference sequence). This CDR3 has 15 residues. V shed 4 bases and J shed 2 bases, with 16 bases lying between them. The DNA for the CDR3 is TGTGCCAGCAGCCCCGGGGGCGGGAGACCCTACGAGCAGTACTTC. Protein sequence: CASSPGGGRPYEQYF.

The rearrangement joins TRBV7-2 to TRBJ2-7; TRBD2 matches 9 bases. Germline V gene data show CDR1 as SGHTA and CDR2 as FQGNSA. The CDR3 covers 16 residues. V lost 5 bases, J lost 0 bases, and 8 bases stayed unmatched. In DNA, the CDR3 is TGTGCCAGCAGCCCGGCTAGCGGGACTAGCTCCTACGAGCAGTACTTC. It is translated as CASSPASGTSSYEQYF.

The chain recombines TRBV6-5 with TRBJ2-3, with 13 nucleotides matching TRBD2. CDR3 length equals 14 residues. Trimming cost V 8 bases and J 2 bases; bases outside gene matches: 1. Germline V gene sequence: CDR1 MNHEY, CDR2 SVGAGI. In nucleotides, the CDR3 is TGTGCCAGCGGACTAGCGGGGGACACAGATACGCAGTATTTT. This translates into CASGLAGDTDTQYF.

This clone was picked up a small number of times. The chain couples TRBV28 to TRBJ2-7; TRBD1 matches at 10 bases. The CDR3 sequence is 14 residues long. V lost 11 bases to trimming and J lost 2 bases; unmatched junction nucleotides: 9. Looked up from germline, CDR1 is MDHEN and CDR2 is SYDVKM. Here the CDR3 DNA reads TGTGCCGGCGGACAGGGGGGCAACCCCTACGAGCAGTACTTC. It translates to CAGGQGGNPYEQYF. Variable domain in full (rest from reference TRBV28 and TRBJ2-7): DVKVTQSSRYLVKRTGEKVFLECVQDMDHENMFWYRQDPGLGLRLIYFSYDVKMKEKGDIPEGYSVSREKKERFSLILESASTNQTSMYLCAGGQGGNPYEQYFGPGTRLTVT.

The chain has TRBV3-1 (or the pseudogene TRBV3-2) and TRBJ2-7; D is unclear. Per the germline V gene, CDR1 is LGHDT and CDR2 is YNNKEL (reference sequence). V shed 2 bases and J shed 4 bases, with 6 bases lying between them. The CDR3 contains 12 residues. The CDR3 sequence is CASSQTRYEQYF. The CDR3 nucleotides read TGTGCCAGCAGCCAAACCAGATACGAGCAGTACTTC.

This rearrangement joins TRBV28 to TRBJ1-1, with a possible D match to TRBD1 (6 bases). From germline, CDR1 is MDHEN and CDR2 SYDVKM. The CDR3 contains 16 residues. V gave up 6 bases and J gave up 0 bases, with 17 bases separating them. CDR3 bases: TGTGCCAGCAGCCCACTTGCGGACAGATTGAACACTGAAGCTTTCTTT. Translation gives CASSPLADRLNTEAFF.

The chain carries TRBV7-3 and TRBJ2-3; TRBD2 matches at 13 bases. Trimming took 5 bases from V and 3 from J; bases not matched to a gene: 2. This CDR3 comprises 15 residues. Germline V gene lookup returns CDR1 SGHTA and CDR2 FQGTGA. Here the CDR3 reads CASSPTSGGTDTQYF. CDR3 coding DNA: TGTGCCAGCAGCCCGACTAGCGGGGGGACAGATACGCAGTATTTT.

The chain carries TRBV24-1 and TRBJ2-5, with 9 bases lining up with TRBD1. V trimming: 5 bases; J trimming: 4 bases; junction bases outside the gene matches: 4. Germline loops: CDR1 KGHDR, CDR2 SFDVKD. CDR3 length: 14 residues. The CDR3, as DNA: TGTGCCACCAGTGCCGGGACAGGGTCAGAGACCCAGTACTTC. Translated: CATSAGTGSETQYF.

The chain joins TRBV6-6 to TRBJ1-6, with TRBD1 matching over 10 bases. V gave up 6 bases and J gave up 6 bases; unmatched junction bases: 2. CDR3 length: 14 residues. The V gene's germline CDR1 is MNHNY and CDR2 SVGAGI (reference sequence). This CDR3 is CASRGDRGNSPLHF. In DNA form, the CDR3 reads TGTGCCAGCAGAGGGGACAGGGGTAATTCACCCCTCCACTTT.

The V call is TRBV6-5, the J call TRBJ2-3, with D possibly matching TRBD1 (5 bases). This CDR3 is 14 amino acids long. Trimming removed 8 bases from V and 1 base from J, with 13 bases in between. Germline V CDR1 and CDR2: MNHEY, SVGAGI. CDR3 sequence: CASRRQYGTDTQYF. CDR3 DNA: TGTGCCAGCCGAAGACAGTACGGCACAGATACGCAGTATTTT.

The chain links TRBV21-1 to TRBJ1-2; the D call in the table, TRBD1, was not verified against the DNA. TRBV21-1 is a pseudogene locus. The length of the CDR3 is 13 residues. The CDR3 DNA follows: TGTGCCAGCAGCACGTTACAGGGGTATGGCTACACCTTC. This codes for CASSTLQGYGYTF.

The chain combines TRBV6-5 with TRBJ1-6, with D tentatively TRBD1 (6 bases). CDR3 length: 14 amino acids. CDR1 and CDR2 (germline): MNHEY, SVGAGI. The V and J ends lost 5 bases and 9 bases respectively, with 14 bases between them. Here the CDR3 DNA reads TGTGCCAGCAGTCGACAGGTTGGGGGTTCACCCCTCCACTTT. This encodes CASSRQVGGSPLHF.